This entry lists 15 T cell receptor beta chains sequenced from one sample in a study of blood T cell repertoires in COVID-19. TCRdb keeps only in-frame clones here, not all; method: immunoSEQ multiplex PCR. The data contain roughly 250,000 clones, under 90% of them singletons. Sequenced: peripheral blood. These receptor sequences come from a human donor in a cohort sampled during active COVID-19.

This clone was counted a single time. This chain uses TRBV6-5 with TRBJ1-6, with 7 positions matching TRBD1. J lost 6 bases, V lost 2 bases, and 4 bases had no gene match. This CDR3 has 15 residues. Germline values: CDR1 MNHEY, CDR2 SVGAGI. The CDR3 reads CASSYGDSSNSPLHF. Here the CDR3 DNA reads TGTGCCAGCAGTTACGGGGACAGCTCTAATTCACCCCTCCACTTT.

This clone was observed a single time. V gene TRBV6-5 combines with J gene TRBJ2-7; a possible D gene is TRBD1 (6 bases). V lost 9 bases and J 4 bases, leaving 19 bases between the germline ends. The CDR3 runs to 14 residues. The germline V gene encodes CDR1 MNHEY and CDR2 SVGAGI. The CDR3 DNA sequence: TGTGCCAGTAAGAGTTCGGACAGCCCATACGAGCAGTACTTC. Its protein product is CASKSSDSPYEQYF.

The CDR3 DNA sequence: TGTGCCAGTAGTTTCCTAGCGGCGAACACCGGGGAGCTGTTTTTT. Amino acid sequence: CASSFLAANTGELFF. The V gene is TRBV19, the J gene TRBJ2-2; TRBD2 aligns across 7 bases. Germline-derived CDR1 and CDR2 are LNHDA and SQIVND (reference sequence). The V and J ends lost 5 bases and 0 bases, in that order; junction bases with no gene match: 3. This CDR3 is 15 amino acids long.

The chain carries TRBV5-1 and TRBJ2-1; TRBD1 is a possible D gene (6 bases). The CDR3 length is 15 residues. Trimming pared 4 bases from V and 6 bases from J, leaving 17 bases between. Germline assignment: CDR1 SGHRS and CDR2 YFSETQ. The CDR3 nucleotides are TGCGCCAGCAGCCTCGGACAGCCCCAGGTCAATGAGCAGTTCTTC. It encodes CASSLGQPQVNEQFF.

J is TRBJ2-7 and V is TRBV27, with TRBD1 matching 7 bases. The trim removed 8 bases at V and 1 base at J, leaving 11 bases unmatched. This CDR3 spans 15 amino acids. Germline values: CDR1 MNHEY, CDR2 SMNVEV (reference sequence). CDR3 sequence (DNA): TGTGCCAGCGCGACGTGGGACAGTTTTTCCTACGAGCAGTACTTC. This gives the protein CASATWDSFSYEQYF.

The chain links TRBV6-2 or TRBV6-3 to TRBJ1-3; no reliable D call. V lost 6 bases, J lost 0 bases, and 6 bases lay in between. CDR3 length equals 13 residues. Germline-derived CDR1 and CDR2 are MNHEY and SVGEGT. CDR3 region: CASSDNSGNTIYF. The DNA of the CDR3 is TGTGCCAGCAGCGACAACTCTGGAAACACCATATATTTT.

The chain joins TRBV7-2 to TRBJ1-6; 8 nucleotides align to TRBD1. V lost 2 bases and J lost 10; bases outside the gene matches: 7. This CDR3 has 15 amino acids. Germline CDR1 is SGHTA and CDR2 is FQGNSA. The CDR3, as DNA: TGTGCCAGCAGCTTATCGGCAGGGGGCGGATCACCCCTCCACTTT. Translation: CASSLSAGGGSPLHF.

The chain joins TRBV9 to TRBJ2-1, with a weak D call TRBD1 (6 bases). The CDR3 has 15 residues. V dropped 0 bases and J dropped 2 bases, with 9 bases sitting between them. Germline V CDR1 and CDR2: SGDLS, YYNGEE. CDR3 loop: CASSVGGHPYNEQFF. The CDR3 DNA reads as TGTGCCAGCAGCGTAGGGGGGCATCCCTACAATGAGCAGTTCTTC.

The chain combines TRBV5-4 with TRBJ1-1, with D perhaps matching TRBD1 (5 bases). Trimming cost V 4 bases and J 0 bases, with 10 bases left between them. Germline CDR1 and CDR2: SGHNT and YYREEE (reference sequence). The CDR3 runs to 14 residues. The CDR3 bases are TGTGCCAGCAGCCTTGGGGCCATGAACACTGAAGCTTTCTTT. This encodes CASSLGAMNTEAFF.

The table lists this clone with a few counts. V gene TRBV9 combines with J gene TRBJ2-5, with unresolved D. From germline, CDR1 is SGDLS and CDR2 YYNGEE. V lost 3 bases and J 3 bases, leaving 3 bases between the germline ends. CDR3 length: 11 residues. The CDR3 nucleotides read TGTGCCAGCAGCGCCGAAGAGACCCAGTACTTC. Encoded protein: CASSAEETQYF.

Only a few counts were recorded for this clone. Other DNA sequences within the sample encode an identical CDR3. The CDR3 is CASSPGQNYGYTF. The CDR3 DNA reads TGTGCCAGCTCACCGGGACAGAACTATGGCTACACCTTC. This chain joins TRBV18 and TRBJ1-2, with 7 bases aligning to TRBD1. CDR1 and CDR2 (germline): KGHSH, LQKENI. The CDR3 is made up of 13 amino acids. Losses at the gene ends were 3 bases for V and 2 bases for J; bases not matched to a gene: 0. Filled out from reference TRBV18 and TRBJ1-2, the complete variable domain reads NAGVMQNPRHLVRRRGQEARLRCSPMKGHSHVYWYRQLPEEGLKFMVYLQKENIIDESGMPKERFSAEFPKEGPSILRIQQVVRGDSAAYFCASSPGQNYGYTFGSGTRLTVV.

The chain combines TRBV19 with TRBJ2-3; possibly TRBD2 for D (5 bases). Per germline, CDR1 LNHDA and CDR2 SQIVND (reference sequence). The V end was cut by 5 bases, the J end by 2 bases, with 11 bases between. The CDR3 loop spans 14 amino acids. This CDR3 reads CASSLDLNTDTQYF. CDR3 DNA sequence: TGTGCCAGTAGTCTGGACTTAAACACAGATACGCAGTATTTT.

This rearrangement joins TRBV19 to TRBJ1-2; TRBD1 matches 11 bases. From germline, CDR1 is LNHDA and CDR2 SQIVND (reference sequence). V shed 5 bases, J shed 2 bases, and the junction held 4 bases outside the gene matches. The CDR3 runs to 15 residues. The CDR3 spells CASSPRTGGNYGYTF. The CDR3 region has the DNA TGTGCCAGTAGTCCGCGGACAGGGGGCAACTATGGCTACACCTTC.

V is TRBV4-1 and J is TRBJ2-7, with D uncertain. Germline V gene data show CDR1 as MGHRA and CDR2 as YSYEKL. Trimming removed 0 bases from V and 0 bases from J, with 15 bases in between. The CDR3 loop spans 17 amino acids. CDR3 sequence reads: CASSQDNLAAISYEQYF. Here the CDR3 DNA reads TGCGCCAGCAGCCAAGATAATTTGGCGGCTATCTCCTACGAGCAGTACTTC.

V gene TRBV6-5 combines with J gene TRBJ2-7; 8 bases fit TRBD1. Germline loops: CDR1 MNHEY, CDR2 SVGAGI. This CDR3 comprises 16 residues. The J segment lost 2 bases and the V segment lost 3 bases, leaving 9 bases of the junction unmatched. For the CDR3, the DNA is TGTGCCAGCAGTTATCATCGAAGACAGGGGACCTACGAGCAGTACTTC. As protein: CASSYHRRQGTYEQYF.